What follows are 22 T cell receptor beta chains derived from one specimen sequenced in a study of cytomegalovirus exposure and HLA in healthy donors. The primer mix had 60 Vbeta and 13 Jbeta primers. Sequenced by immunoSEQ multiplex PCR; TCRdb stores in-frame clones only, minus some. The data contain fewer than 150,000 clones, around three quarters of them singletons. The specimen was PBMCs. All receptors derive from a man aged 50-60 years in good health and CMV-seropositive.

The V gene is TRBV2, the J gene TRBJ1-2, with 8 bases matching TRBD1. This CDR3 spans 14 amino acids. V lost 4 bases to trimming and J lost 7 bases; unmatched junction nucleotides: 8. Looked up from germline, CDR1 is SNHLY and CDR2 is FYNNEI. CDR3 DNA: TGTGCCAGCAGTGCGACAGGGGCACCAACTGGCTACACCTTC. Translating gives CASSATGAPTGYTF.

The chain uses TRBV15 and TRBJ1-5, with D uncertain. The CDR3 is 15 residues long. The germline V gene encodes CDR1 LNHNV and CDR2 YYDKDF (reference sequence). Trimming left V 0 bases short and J 4 bases short, with 10 bases between. For the CDR3, the DNA is TGTGCCACCAGCAGAGAGAGGACTCTTAATCAGCCCCAGCATTTT. Translation: CATSRERTLNQPQHF.

The chain joins TRBV5-4 to TRBJ2-3; D is perhaps TRBD2 (5 bases). From germline, CDR1 is SGHNT and CDR2 YYREEE (reference sequence). The CDR3 is 15 amino acids. V shed 1 base and J shed 1 base, with 10 bases lying between them. The chain's CDR3 is CASSLWAGGTDTQYF. The CDR3 bases are TGTGCCAGCAGCTTGTGGGCGGGTGGCACAGATACGCAGTATTTT. Looking up the rest from reference TRBV5-4 and TRBJ2-3 gives the full variable domain: ETGVTQSPTHLIKTRGQQVTLRCSSQSGHNTVSWYQQALGQGPQFIFQYYREEENGRGNFPPRFSGLQFPNYSSELNVNALELDDSALYLCASSLWAGGTDTQYFGPGTRLTVL.

The chain has TRBV7-9 and TRBJ2-3; weak D call: TRBD2 (6 bases). CDR1 and CDR2 from the germline V gene are SEHNR and FQNEAQ (reference sequence). Trimming shortened V by 6 bases and J by 3 bases, and 16 bases separated the two germline ends. The length of the CDR3 is 15 residues. The CDR3 is CASSYGDFKTDTQYF. CDR3 DNA sequence: TGTGCCAGCAGTTACGGGGACTTCAAAACAGATACGCAGTATTTT.

The chain couples TRBV9 to TRBJ1-1, with TRBD1 as a possible D gene (5 bases). V dropped 3 bases and J dropped 1 base, with 7 bases sitting between them. From germline, CDR1 is SGDLS and CDR2 YYNGEE. This CDR3 comprises 13 residues. The CDR3 here is CASSAGGNTEAFF. The DNA of the CDR3 is TGTGCCAGCAGCGCCGGGGGGAACACTGAAGCTTTCTTT. Together with reference TRBV9 and TRBJ1-1, the CDR3 gives the full variable domain: DSGVTQTPKHLITATGQRVTLRCSPRSGDLSVYWYQQSLDQGLQFLIQYYNGEERAKGNILERFSAQQFPDLHSELNLSSLELGDSALYFCASSAGGNTEAFFGQGTRLTVV.

The chain recombines TRBV6-6 with TRBJ2-5; 9 positions match TRBD2. Germline assignment: CDR1 MNHNY and CDR2 SVGAGI (reference sequence). The CDR3 length is 16 residues. Trimming removed 2 bases from V and 4 bases from J; junction bases left unmatched: 8. The CDR3 coding sequence is TGTGCCAGCAGTTACCCGACTAGCGGCCAAGTAGAGACCCAGTACTTC. Amino acid sequence: CASSYPTSGQVETQYF.

V gene TRBV30 combines with J gene TRBJ1-2; TRBD1 aligns across 12 bases. This CDR3 contains 13 residues. CDR1 and CDR2 from the germline V gene are GTSNPN and SVGIG (reference sequence). V was clipped by 8 bases and J by 5 bases; unmatched bases: 6. The CDR3 region is CAGDRGLSYGYTF. CDR3 in DNA: TGTGCCGGGGACAGGGGGCTCTCATATGGCTACACCTTC. Together with reference TRBV30 and TRBJ1-2, the CDR3 gives the full variable domain: SQTIHQWPATLVQPVGSPLSLECTVEGTSNPNLYWYRQAAGRGLQLLFYSVGIGQISSEVPQNLSASRPQDRQFILSSKKLLLSDSGFYLCAGDRGLSYGYTFGSGTRLTVV.

The rearrangement uses TRBV11-2 and TRBJ2-7; TRBD1 aligns across 11 bases. CDR3 length: 17 residues. V shed 1 base and J 2 bases; nucleotides not matched to a gene: 7. Germline V lookup: CDR1 SGHAT, CDR2 FQNNGV. CDR3 sequence: CASSLVGQGAMAYEQYF. The CDR3 DNA follows: TGTGCCAGCAGCTTAGTTGGACAGGGGGCGATGGCCTACGAGCAGTACTTC. The whole variable domain, filled in from reference TRBV11-2 and TRBJ2-7, reads EAGVAQSPRYKIIEKRQSVAFWCNPISGHATLYWYQQILGQGPKLLIQFQNNGVVDDSQLPKDRFSAERLKGVDSTLKIQPAKLEDSAVYLCASSLVGQGAMAYEQYFGPGTRLTVT.

The chain joins TRBV19 to TRBJ1-2, with a possible D match to TRBD1 (6 bases). Germline-derived CDR1 and CDR2 are LNHDA and SQIVND (reference sequence). The ends were cut back, 6 bases at V and 8 bases at J, with 28 bases in the middle. The CDR3 is 17 residues long. CDR3 DNA: TGTGCCAGTAGGAACCCGGGACCTAAGAAAGGGGGTGTGGGCTACACCTTC. Translation: CASRNPGPKKGGVGYTF.

The chain has TRBV18 and TRBJ1-1, with 11 bases identical to TRBD1. The V segment lost 6 bases and the J segment 7 bases; nucleotides outside the gene matches: 7. CDR1 is KGHSH, CDR2 LQKENI, per germline. CDR3 length equals 14 residues. The CDR3 DNA follows: TGTGCCAGCTCGGAGGACAGGGGGCGGGGTGAAGCTTTCTTT. Translating gives CASSEDRGRGEAFF.

The rearrangement uses TRBV6-5 and TRBJ2-2, with a possible D match to TRBD2 (6 bases). Trimming removed 6 bases at V and 4 bases at J, with 12 bases between. Germline V gives CDR1 MNHEY, CDR2 SVGAGI. The CDR3 spans 14 residues. In nucleotides, the CDR3 is TGTGCCAGCAGAAAAGGAGCGGGCACCGGGGAGCTGTTTTTT. Translation: CASRKGAGTGELFF.

The CDR3 here is CASSYRDRGYGYTF. CDR3 sequence (DNA): TGTGCCAGTAGTTACCGGGACAGGGGCTATGGCTACACCTTC. The rearrangement joins TRBV19 to TRBJ1-2, with 10 positions matching TRBD1. The CDR3 has 14 residues. Trimming removed 5 bases from V and 4 bases from J; junction bases left unmatched: 4. The germline V gene has CDR1 LNHDA and CDR2 SQIVND (reference sequence).

This clone was seen a few times. The chain employs TRBV7-2 and TRBJ2-1; 11 bases map to TRBD2. J gave up 4 bases and V 6 bases, and 5 bases lay outside the gene matches. CDR1 SGHTA and CDR2 FQGNSA come from the germline V gene. The CDR3 runs 15 residues. CDR3 nucleotide sequence: TGTGCCAGCAGTTATACTAGCGGGAGTTACAATGAGCAGTTCTTC. Its protein product is CASSYTSGSYNEQFF.

The chain carries TRBV4-2 and TRBJ2-7; TRBD2 is a possible D gene (5 bases). CDR1 and CDR2 from the germline V gene are LGHNA and YNFKEQ. V was cut by 0 bases and J by 1 base, with 13 bases left in between. The CDR3 consists of 16 residues. The CDR3 spells CASSQDAGGTSYEQYF. The CDR3 DNA reads as TGTGCCAGCAGCCAAGATGCGGGCGGAACATCCTACGAGCAGTACTTC.

This clone was picked up one time. V and J are TRBV9 and TRBJ2-1, with D possibly TRBD2 on 5 matching bases. The CDR3 runs to 14 residues. Trimming cost V 4 bases and J 12 bases, with 20 bases left between them. Germline assignment: CDR1 SGDLS and CDR2 YYNGEE. The CDR3, as DNA: TGTGCCAGCAGCCAAATTCAAGACGGGGTAGGGCAGTTCTTC. This sequence encodes CASSQIQDGVGQFF.

The CDR3 sequence is CASSVRDRGLVRYF. CDR3 nucleotides: TGTGCCAGCAGCGTCCGGGACAGGGGGTTAGTACGGTACTTC. The chain has TRBV5-5 and TRBJ2-4; TRBD1 matches 11 bases. V gave up 4 bases and J gave up 15 bases; unmatched junction bases: 12. Germline loops: CDR1 SGHKS, CDR2 YYEKEE (reference sequence). CDR3 length: 14 residues.

This clone was observed a handful of times. The CDR3 region is CASNFGSGVNTEAFF. Written as DNA, the CDR3 is TGTGCCAGCAACTTCGGATCCGGGGTGAACACTGAAGCTTTCTTT. V and J are TRBV7-9 and TRBJ1-1; D gene ambiguous. This CDR3 is built from 15 residues. Germline CDR1 is SEHNR and CDR2 is FQNEAQ (reference sequence). Between the trimmed V and J ends, which lost 7 bases and 0 bases, there was a span of 15 bases.

The genes are TRBV30 and TRBJ2-5; 8 bases match TRBD2. The CDR3 is made up of 15 amino acids. With 0 bases clipped from V and 5 bases from J, the junction kept 8 bases outside the gene matches. Germline CDR1 and CDR2: GTSNPN and SVGIG (reference sequence). The CDR3 region is CAWSVRGGIVETQYF. The CDR3 coding sequence is TGTGCCTGGAGTGTTCGGGGGGGCATAGTTGAGACCCAGTACTTC.

The chain recombines TRBV10-3 with TRBJ1-1; 8 bases agree with TRBD1. With 10 bases clipped from V and 2 bases from J, the junction kept 6 bases outside the gene matches. The germline V gene encodes CDR1 ENHRY and CDR2 SYGVKD. The CDR3 spans 13 residues. As DNA, the CDR3 is TGTGCCAGCAACAGGGGGAGTAACACTGAAGCTTTCTTT. Its protein product is CASNRGSNTEAFF.

On this clone itself: One end of the junction does not line up with germline, which may come from a read error. The chain joins TRBV4-1 to TRBJ1-6, with a tentative D call TRBD1 (5 bases). The CDR3 consists of 16 residues. Germline-derived CDR1 and CDR2 are MGHRA and YSYEKL. CDR3 residues: CASTQLGGAMNSPLHF. In nucleotides, the CDR3 is TGCGCCAGCACCCAACTGGGAGGGGCCATGAATTCACCCCTCCACTTT.

The chain couples TRBV7-2 to TRBJ2-7, with 9 bases identical to TRBD2. Germline CDR1 SGHTA, CDR2 FQGNSA. V shed 5 bases and J 0 bases; nucleotides not matched to a gene: 11. This CDR3 is built from 17 residues. The CDR3 coding sequence is TGTGCCAGCAGCCCTGGGACTAGCCTAAGCAGCTCCTACGAGCAGTACTTC. It translates to CASSPGTSLSSSYEQYF.

This clone was recorded only once. The chain is built from TRBV6-5 and TRBJ2-7; TRBD2 matches at 10 bases. CDR3 size: 15 residues. Germline-derived CDR1 and CDR2 are MNHEY and SVGAGI. V lost 5 bases and J lost 3; bases outside the gene matches: 7. DNA of the CDR3: TGTGCCAGCAGTCGATCTAGCGGGGGTGTCTACGAGCAGTACTTC. Residues: CASSRSSGGVYEQYF.